This TCR beta chain was found in a study of cytomegalovirus exposure and HLA in healthy donors. The study's findings and limits: Many donors shared some public TCRs, even though most TCR sequences were rare. Later analysis identified 16,000 or so TCR beta sequences associated with HLA alleles, using a false discovery rate threshold of 0.05.

Use of 60 Vbeta and 13 Jbeta primers characterized the PCR. TCRdb keeps only in-frame clones here, not all; method: immunoSEQ multiplex PCR. The profile shows 120,000 to 150,000 clones, 82% of them singletons. Though nominally healthy at sampling, donors likely had unrecorded immune exposures. Trimming removed 1 base at V and 4 bases at J, with 11 bases between. The CDR3 extends over 15 amino acids. Germline loops: CDR1 LGHNA, CDR2 YSLEER. This clone was recorded only once. What it recognizes is unknown. The rearrangement joins TRBV4-3 to TRBJ2-1; D is perhaps TRBD2 (6 bases). This clonotype was obtained from a male donor in good health and CMV-seronegative. Sequenced: PBMCs. The CDR3 here is CASSQGEAVYNEQFF. The CDR3 DNA follows: TGCGCCAGCAGCCAAGGGGAGGCTGTGTACAATGAGCAGTTCTTC.